The 5 T cell receptor beta chains below all came from one sample that was sequenced in a study of blood T cell repertoires in COVID-19. Assay used: immunoSEQ multiplex PCR; TCRdb lists only in-frame clones, some missing. The sample holds a few hundred thousand clones, roughly nine tenths seen once. The sample was peripheral blood. The receptor source for this set is a man aged 18 to 29 with active or convalescent COVID-19.

The chain carries TRBV6-5 and TRBJ2-1; 8 bases agree with TRBD1. Germline V gives CDR1 MNHEY, CDR2 SVGAGI. The CDR3 totals 15 residues. J was trimmed by 4 bases and V by 8 bases; bases with no gene match: 10. CDR3 bases: TGTGCCAGCCGTCCACCGGGACAGGTTTACAATGAGCAGTTCTTC. It is translated as CASRPPGQVYNEQFF.

About this clone: This may be a read error: a much more frequent sequence differs by one nucleotide. The J gene is TRBJ2-3, the V gene TRBV9; perhaps TRBD2 as D (7 bases). Deletions cut 10 bases from V and 1 base from J, with 22 bases between. The CDR3 length is 16 residues. CDR1 and CDR2 from the germline V gene are SGDLS and YYNGEE. The CDR3 nucleotides read TGTGCCCGCCGCGTAGAGGGGGGGGGAGGCACAGATACGCAGTATTTT. Translating gives CARRVEGGGGTDTQYF.

This chain joins TRBV24-1 and TRBJ1-5, with D perhaps matching TRBD1 (5 bases). This CDR3 has 16 residues. Trimming removed 5 bases at V and 0 bases at J, with 13 bases between. Germline V lookup: CDR1 KGHDR, CDR2 SFDVKD. This chain's CDR3 is CATSGDPGSSNQPQHF. Written as DNA, the CDR3 is TGTGCCACCAGTGGAGATCCAGGGTCTAGCAATCAGCCCCAGCATTTT.

The chain combines TRBV14 with TRBJ1-3; 7 nucleotides align to TRBD1. CDR3 size: 16 residues. Germline CDR1 SGHDN, CDR2 FVKESK. The V segment lost 4 bases and the J segment 0 bases; nucleotides outside the gene matches: 6. CDR3 sequence: CASSLGTVHSGNTIYF. The CDR3 nucleotides read TGTGCCAGCAGCCTCGGGACAGTACACTCTGGAAACACCATATATTTT.

The chain combines TRBV5-1 with TRBJ1-6; no firm D call. Trimming took off 2 bases at V and 3 bases at J, with 6 bases between the two ends. This CDR3 is built from 14 residues. Germline assignment: CDR1 SGHRS and CDR2 YFSETQ. The CDR3 loop reads CASSLSSYNSPLHF. The CDR3 DNA reads TGCGCCAGCAGCTTATCCAGCTATAATTCACCCCTCCACTTT.